This TCR beta chain was found in a study of T-cell reconstitution after alpha-beta-depleted transplantation in children. The table lists this clonotype with a few counts. The antigen remains unidentified. General study points: Some patients owed their high day-60 TCRbeta diversity to surviving recipient T cells and thymic progenitors. Hyperexpanded clones declined; after one year, newly produced T cells mostly supplied diversity. Two months or so post-transplant, alpha-beta T cells reportedly derived from several hundred expanded graft clones.

TCRbeta library preparation incorporated unique molecular identifiers. TCRdb itself ran the PCR reads through MiXCR, one entry per CDR3 protein. The table records just under 350,000 distinct CDR3 sequences, roughly 16% of them present only once. V lost 2 bases and J lost 5, with 18 bases in between. The CDR3 runs to 16 residues. Germline V CDR1 and CDR2: SGHTA, FQGNSA. This chain uses TRBV7-2 with TRBJ2-5, with D perhaps matching TRBD1 (6 bases). This material consisted of PBMCs, mostly from graft donor cells, taken 360 days after TCRalphabeta/CD19-depleted stem cell transplant. The clonotype originates from a male patient between 2 and 10 years old who had a stem cell transplant for acute lymphoblastic leukemia, so the T cells may come from the graft donor. CDR3 bases: TGTGCCAGCAGCTTATTGGGGGCCAGGGTCGTGGAGACCCAGTACTTC. Translation: CASSLLGARVVETQYF.